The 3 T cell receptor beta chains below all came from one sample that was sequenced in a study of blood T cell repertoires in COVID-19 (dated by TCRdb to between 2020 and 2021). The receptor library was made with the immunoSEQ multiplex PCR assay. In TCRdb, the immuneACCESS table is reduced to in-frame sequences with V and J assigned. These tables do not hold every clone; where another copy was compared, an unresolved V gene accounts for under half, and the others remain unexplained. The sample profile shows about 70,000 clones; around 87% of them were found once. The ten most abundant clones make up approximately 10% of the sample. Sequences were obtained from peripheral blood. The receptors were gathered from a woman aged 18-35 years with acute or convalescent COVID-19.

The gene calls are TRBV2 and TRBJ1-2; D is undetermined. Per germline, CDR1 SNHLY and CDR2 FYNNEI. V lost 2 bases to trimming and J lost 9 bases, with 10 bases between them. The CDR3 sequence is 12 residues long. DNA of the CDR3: TGTGCCAGCAGTGAAAGTAGCAGCAGCTACACCTTC. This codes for CASSESSSSYTF.

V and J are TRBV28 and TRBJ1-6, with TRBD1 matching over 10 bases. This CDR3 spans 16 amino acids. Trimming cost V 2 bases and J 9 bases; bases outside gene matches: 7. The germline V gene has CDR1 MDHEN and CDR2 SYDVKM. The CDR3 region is CASSLLRTGGISPLHF. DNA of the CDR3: TGTGCCAGCAGTTTACTTCGGACAGGGGGGATTTCACCCCTCCACTTT.

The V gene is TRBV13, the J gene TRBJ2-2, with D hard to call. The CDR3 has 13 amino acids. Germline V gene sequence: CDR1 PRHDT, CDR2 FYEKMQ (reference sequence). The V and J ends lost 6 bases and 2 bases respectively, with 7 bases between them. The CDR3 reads CASRSTNTGELFF. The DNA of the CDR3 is TGTGCCAGCAGATCGACAAACACCGGGGAGCTGTTTTTT.